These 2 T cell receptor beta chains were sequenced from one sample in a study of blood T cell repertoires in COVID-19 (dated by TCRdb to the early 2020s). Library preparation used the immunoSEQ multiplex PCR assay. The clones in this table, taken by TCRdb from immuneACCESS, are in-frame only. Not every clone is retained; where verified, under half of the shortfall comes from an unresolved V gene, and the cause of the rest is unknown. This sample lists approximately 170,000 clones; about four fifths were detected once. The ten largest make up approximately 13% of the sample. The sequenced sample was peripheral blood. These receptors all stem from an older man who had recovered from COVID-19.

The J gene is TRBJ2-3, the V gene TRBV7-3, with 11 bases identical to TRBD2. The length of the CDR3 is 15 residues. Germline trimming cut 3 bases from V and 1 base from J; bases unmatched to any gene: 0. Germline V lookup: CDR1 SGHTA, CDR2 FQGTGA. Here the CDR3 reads CASSLGLAGTDTQYF. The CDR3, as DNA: TGTGCCAGCAGCTTGGGACTAGCGGGCACAGATACGCAGTATTTT.

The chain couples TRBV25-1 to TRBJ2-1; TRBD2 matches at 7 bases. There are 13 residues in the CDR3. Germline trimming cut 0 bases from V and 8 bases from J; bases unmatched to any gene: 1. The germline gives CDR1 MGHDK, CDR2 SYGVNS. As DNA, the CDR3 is TGTGCCAGCAGTGAATACGGGGGGTATGAGCAGTTCTTC. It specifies CASSEYGGYEQFF. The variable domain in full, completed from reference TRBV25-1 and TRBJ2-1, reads EADIYQTPRYLVIGTGKKITLECSQTMGHDKMYWYQQDPGMELHLIHYSYGVNSTEKGDLSSESTVSRIRTEHFPLTLESARPSHTSQYLCASSEYGGYEQFFGPGTRLTVL.